This is a list of T cell receptor beta chains from one sample in a study of blood T cells in healthy people across ages. A single record per CDR3 protein comes from TCRdb applying MiXCR to the 5' RACE reads. Of almost 550,000 distinct CDR3 sequences listed, 20% to 30% are singletons. These data are also associated with another study on T cells of mothers and their children.

Sequenced input: blood. These receptors all come from a boy between 5 and 17 years old in good health. CDR3s include the opening cysteine and the closing phenylalanine or tryptophan. Fields, in order: V gene, J gene, clone size, D gene, CDR3 protein, CDR3 DNA. A D gene is named only where the DNA matches it firmly. Clone size appears in some rows only: once, few, many, or a class for an expanded clone.

>TRBV20-1|TRBJ1-5|-|TRBD1
CSAYTGGSNQPQHF
TGCAGTGCTTATACAGGGGGTAGCAATCAGCCCCAGCATTTT
>TRBV12-3/TRBV12-4|TRBJ2-5|few|TRBD2
CASSFGGLAVETQYF
TGTGCCAGCAGTTTTGGGGGACTAGCAGTAGAGACCCAGTACTTC
>TRBV11-2|TRBJ2-7|few|-
CTSSLLPGEQYF
TGTACCAGCAGCTTACTACCGGGCGAGCAGTACTTC
>TRBV29-1|TRBJ1-2|-|-
CSVVVRGGVYGYTF
TGCAGCGTTGTAGTACGGGGGGGCGTCTATGGCTACACCTTC
>TRBV25-1|TRBJ2-7|-|TRBD2
CASRGTSGTYEQYF
TGTGCCAGCAGGGGGACTAGCGGTACCTACGAGCAGTACTTC
>TRBV5-1|TRBJ2-4|few|TRBD2
CASSRGLAGDFAKNIQYF
TGCGCCAGCAGCAGGGGACTAGCGGGAGATTTTGCCAAAAACATTCAGTACTTC
>TRBV29-1|TRBJ2-5|-|TRBD2
CSVTSAQETQYF
TGCAGCGTTACTAGCGCCCAAGAGACCCAGTACTTC
>TRBV11-2|TRBJ1-6|-|-
CASSFSRGDNSPLHF
TGTGCCAGCAGCTTTTCTAGAGGGGATAATTCACCCCTCCACTTT
>TRBV20-1|TRBJ1-3|-|-
CSATNAAGARGNTIYF
TGCAGTGCCACAAACGCCGCGGGGGCAAGAGGAAACACCATATATTTT
>TRBV20-1|TRBJ1-5|-|-
CSATRTDQPQHF
TGCAGTGCGACCCGGACAGATCAGCCCCAGCATTTT
>TRBV5-1|TRBJ1-2|-|TRBD1
CASSLEFDRGSIYGYTF
TGCGCCAGCAGCTTGGAGTTCGACAGGGGTAGTATCTATGGCTACACCTTC
>TRBV7-9|TRBJ1-1|few|-
CASSLDKPGLRSDTEAFF
TGTGCCAGCAGCTTAGATAAGCCAGGGTTGCGATCGGACACTGAAGCTTTCTTT
>TRBV6-4|TRBJ1-4|few|-
CASSRETNEKLFF
TGTGCCAGCAGCAGGGAAACTAATGAAAAACTGTTTTTT
>TRBV19|TRBJ1-1|-|-
CASSMGGTNGAFF
TGTGCCAGTAGTATGGGGGGTACGAATGGCGCTTTCTTT
>TRBV29-1|TRBJ2-1|once|TRBD1
CSVMDRATYNEQFF
TGCAGCGTTATGGACAGGGCCACGTACAATGAGCAGTTCTTC
>TRBV4-1|TRBJ2-5|-|TRBD2
CASSQEAGDALPETQYF
TGCGCCAGCAGCCAAGAAGCGGGGGACGCCCTTCCAGAGACCCAGTACTTC